The following is a T cell receptor (beta chain) sequence with its context. Antigen unknown. This sample was taken from a study of cytomegalovirus exposure and HLA in healthy donors. PCR employed 60 Vbeta and 13 Jbeta primers. The data were produced by immunoSEQ multiplex PCR, yet TCRdb's version contains in-frame clones alone and is incomplete. The data contain under 200,000 clones, roughly 80% of them seen just once; the ten biggest clones take up about 4.5%. This CDR3 is built from 15 residues. Donors consisted of healthy bone marrow donors. The study, taken as a whole, reports: Donors were assumed by presence/absence analyses to have roughly uniform sequencing depth.

Sequenced sample: PBMCs. The chain employs TRBV12-2 and TRBJ2-1; the table names TRBD1, a call not compared with the DNA. TRBV12-2 represents a pseudogene. The source of this sequence is a man aged 25 to 45 in good health and CMV-seronegative. CDR3 nucleotide sequence: TGTGCAAGTCGAGGCCGGGGACAACCCTACAATGAGCAGTTCTTC. Its protein product is CASRGRGQPYNEQFF.